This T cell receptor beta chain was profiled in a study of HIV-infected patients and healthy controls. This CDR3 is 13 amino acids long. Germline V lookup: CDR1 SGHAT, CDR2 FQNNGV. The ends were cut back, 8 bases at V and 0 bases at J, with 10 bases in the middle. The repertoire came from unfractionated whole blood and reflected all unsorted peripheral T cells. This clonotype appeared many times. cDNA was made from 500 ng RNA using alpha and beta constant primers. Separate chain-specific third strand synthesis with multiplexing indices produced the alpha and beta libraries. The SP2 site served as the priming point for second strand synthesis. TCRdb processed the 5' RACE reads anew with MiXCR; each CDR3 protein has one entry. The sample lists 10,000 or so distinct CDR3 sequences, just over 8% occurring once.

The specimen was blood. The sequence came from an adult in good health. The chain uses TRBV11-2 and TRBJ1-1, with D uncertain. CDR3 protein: CASGESVNTEAFF. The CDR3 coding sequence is TGTGCCAGCGGCGAGTCAGTGAACACTGAAGCTTTCTTT.